This TCR beta chain was retrieved from a study of blood T cell repertoires in COVID-19. Across the whole study: Acute-phase and convalescent COVID-19 samples originated in the United States, Italy and Spain. Sources were T cells, B-cell-depleted T cells, or PBMCs; the material itself was cDNA or gDNA.

How the authors handled the data: Estimation of nucleated cell counts relied on the amplification of reference gene primers. Measured with immunoSEQ multiplex PCR; TCRdb has only the in-frame clones, and not every one. That table furnishes V, J and clone size, whereas the DNA furnished D and trimming. The data contain under 250,000 clones, around nine tenths of them seen just once; the ten biggest clones take up 1.5% to 2%. This clone came up many times. The V end was cut by 4 bases, the J end by 4 bases, with 11 bases between. The CDR3 runs 13 residues. Germline V lookup: CDR1 MNHEY, CDR2 SMNVEV (reference sequence).

What was sequenced was peripheral blood. The TCR was taken from a woman aged 55-70 years who had recovered from COVID-19. The rearrangement joins TRBV27 to TRBJ2-7; a weak D match, TRBD2 (5 bases). In DNA, the CDR3 is TGTGCCAGCAGTTCTCCCCCGGGATACGAGCAGTACTTC. Amino acid sequence: CASSSPPGYEQYF.